Sequencing of this T cell receptor (beta chain) was carried out in a study of T cell repertoires in cytomegalovirus infection. Study overall: Researchers turned to recently identified HLA-C-restricted CMV epitopes as well as well-studied HLA-B-restricted ones. Shared public TCR beta signatures pointed to both CMV infection and a matching HLA type. Study observations and caveats: Across the ex vivo response, the dominant clonotypes were HLA-C-restricted CMV-specific TCR beta clonotypes.

Each CDR3 protein is one row after TCRdb ran MiXCR on the reads. The repertoire holds about half a million distinct CDR3 sequences, with about 33% as singletons. Germline lookup yields CDR1 LNHDA and CDR2 SQIVND (reference sequence). After removal of 1 base from V and 5 bases from J, the junction contained 7 bases not matched to a gene. This CDR3 is 16 amino acids long. This clonotype has just one count. The antigen is not known. The receptor comes from a human donor in good health (CMV status not recorded). Some clones in this sample may be carry-over from other donors' samples. The V and J genes are TRBV19 and TRBJ2-1; 8 positions match TRBD1. This specimen consisted of cultured PBMCs, obtained from culture after CMV antigen stimulation. CDR3 DNA: TGTGCCAGTAGTATAGCCGGACAGGGTGTCCACAATGAGCAGTTCTTC. Amino acids: CASSIAGQGVHNEQFF.